This TCR beta chain was observed in a study of T cells in Graves' hyperthyroidism and ophthalmopathy (dated by TCRdb to 2018 to 2020). Some background on the complete study: Peripheral blood samples were taken at initial diagnosis, before any treatment was given. A discovery cohort of about a hundred patients, about 44 with Graves' ophthalmopathy and about 58 with stable Graves' hyperthyroidism, was used to find distinguishing TCR V-J signatures. Prospective prediction of ophthalmopathy was tested in an independent validation cohort of fewer than 20 hyperthyroidism patients and approximately 17 patients who later progressed to ophthalmopathy. For training and testing, the 100 or so patients in the discovery cohort were randomly divided in a 7:3 ratio. Thyroid tissue and blood T-cell repertoires from about six Graves' hyperthyroidism patients were also compared in the study. After sampling, hyperthyroidism patients received methimazole starting at 30 mg daily, and ophthalmopathy patients received high-dose intravenous methylprednisolone. The paper describes TCR Vbeta CDR3 sequencing of 135 peripheral blood samples, made up of fewer than 50 ophthalmopathy patients, approximately 73 hyperthyroidism patients and 17 progressor patients. What the research found in general, with its limitations: Sample size was not statistically predetermined, and blinding of investigators to group allocation was not performed. In validation, progression to ophthalmopathy was predicted by the model with nearly 71% sensitivity and roughly 76% specificity, a median of around 6.5 months before onset. Blood samples also contained most of the expanded thyroid clonotypes (frequency above 0.001), which suggests that blood repertoires may reflect thyroid immune responses. A 13 V-J signature model separated ophthalmopathy from stable hyperthyroidism, with approximately 87% sensitivity and about 81% specificity in cross-validation and 80%/75% in testing.

Notes on this clonotype: Its recognized antigen is unknown. One base away there is no much larger clone; base qualities are not given.

Moderately to severely active disease, a Clinical Activity Score of at least 3, a NOSPECS grade of at least 4, and a duration under 3 months were present in ophthalmopathy patients. The study excluded patients with uncontrolled infections, other autoimmune diseases, pregnancy or lactation. Clinical symptoms, serum thyroxine and TRAb, thyroid ultrasound, and orbital computed tomography formed the basis for the diagnoses. PBMCs were isolated from 8 to 10 ml of fresh peripheral blood by Ficoll-Paque density gradient centrifugation. Total RNA was extracted using Trizol reagent, and RNA quality was assessed on an Agilent 2100 Bioanalyzer. Amplification of TCR beta CDR3 regions was carried out from RNA transcripts. A first-round RT-PCR of the TCR CDR3 used the HTBI primer set with the Qiagen OneStep RT-PCR kit. A second multiplex PCR round built the libraries, followed by size selection and purification. Libraries were sequenced paired-end with 100 bp reads on an Illumina HiSeq2000. The study's own analysis went as follows. SOAPnuke was used to process the raw data, throwing out any read that contained adapters or uncalled bases, had a mean Phred below 15, or lacked an exact constant-primer or identifier match. High-quality paired reads were merged with COPE v1.2.5, and unique nucleotide sequences were defined as clonotypes. MiTCR v1.1 was used to align the clonotypes against IMGT TRBV, TRBD and TRBJ reference segments. Only V-J combinations with frequency above 0.0001, covering about 99% of repertoires, were analysed. A TCS score was defined as the ratio between F50 (clonal expansion) and ExV (chaos), using BLOSUM62-based TCRdist between CDR3 peptides within each V-J. Welch's t-statistics and random forest reduced fewer than 600 V-J features to 13, which were used in a naive Bayes classifier (R e1071). Starting from the raw public reads, TCRdb applied fastp trimming at Q25, assembled clones with MiXCR and retained in-frame beta chains. Identical CDR3 protein sequences are pooled into one entry, listed with their most common genes and DNA. TCRdb assigned the V and J calls; the authors' analysis was not used. This sample is represented by about half a million distinct CDR3 sequences; about 20% of them were singletons. The leading ten clones occupy around 47% of the sample.

The CDR3 has 14 amino acids, counting the end cysteine and phenylalanine. Just the 42-base CDR3 DNA is kept, in frame starting at base 1. V is shortened by 6 bases, J by 5 bases, and the region joining them spans 16 bases. Taken from the germline V gene, the CDR1 and CDR2 loops are MNHEY and SVGAGI. The TCR sequence derives from a woman in her 70s with Graves' ophthalmopathy. Sequenced material: blood. The sequence joins TRBV6-5 to TRBJ2-5; tentative D gene TRBD1, with 6 bases matching. This receptor carries the CDR3 CASSHSQRGETQYF. The nucleotide sequence reads TGTGCCAGCAGCCACTCACAGAGGGGGGAGACCCAGTACTTC.